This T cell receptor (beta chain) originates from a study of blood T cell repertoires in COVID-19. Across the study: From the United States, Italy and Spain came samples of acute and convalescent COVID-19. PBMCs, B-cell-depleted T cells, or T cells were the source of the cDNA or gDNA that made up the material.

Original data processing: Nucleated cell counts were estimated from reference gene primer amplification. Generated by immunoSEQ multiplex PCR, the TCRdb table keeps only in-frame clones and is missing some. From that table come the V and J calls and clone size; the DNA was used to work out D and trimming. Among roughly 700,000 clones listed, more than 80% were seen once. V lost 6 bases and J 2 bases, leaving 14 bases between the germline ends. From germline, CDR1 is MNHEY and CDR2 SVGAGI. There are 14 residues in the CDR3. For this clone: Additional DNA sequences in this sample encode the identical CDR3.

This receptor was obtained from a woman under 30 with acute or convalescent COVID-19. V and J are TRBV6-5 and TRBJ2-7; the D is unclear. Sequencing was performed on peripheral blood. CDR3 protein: CASSHAVEPYEQYF. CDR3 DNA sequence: TGTGCCAGCAGCCACGCGGTAGAACCCTACGAGCAGTACTTC.